One T cell receptor beta chain is described in this entry. What it binds is unknown. Libraries for TCRalpha and TCRbeta carried sample barcodes and unique molecular identifiers via 5'RACE. TCRdb processed the 5' RACE reads anew with MiXCR; each CDR3 protein has one entry. The table has some 120,000 distinct CDR3 sequences, about 15% seen once; the top ten hold about 14%. These data come from a study of T-cell memory formation after mild COVID-19. The overall study: Each donor largely had its own TCR clusters. Overall study findings and caveats: Clones which contracted sat mainly in CM and EM if CD4+, and in EMRA if CD8+. Confirmation was lacking for SARS-CoV-2 specificity of second-wave clones that peaked on day 37.

This CDR3 comprises 16 residues. Deletions cut 0 bases from V and 4 bases from J, with 16 bases between. Germline lookup yields CDR1 SGHRS and CDR2 YFSETQ. The clonotype comes from an adult woman who had mild COVID-19 (a few samples of this study predate the infection). Cell type and time point are not known. The genes are TRBV5-1 and TRBJ1-2; no clear D. The specimen sequenced was PBMCs or a T cell subset sorted from them (not recorded which). The CDR3 reads CASSLAISTRGYGYTF. Written as DNA, the CDR3 is TGCGCCAGCAGCTTGGCCATATCGACACGGGGCTATGGCTACACCTTC.